This T cell receptor beta chain was identified in a study of Graves' ophthalmopathy and Graves' hyperthyroidism. Investigators amplified TCR beta CDR3 regions from RNA transcripts. HTBI primers were used in a first-round RT-PCR, which preceded a second-round multiplex PCR. TCRdb used MiXCR to reprocess the multiplex PCR reads, holding one entry per CDR3 protein. The sample has about 210,000 distinct CDR3 sequences; roughly 27% are singletons. This clonotype is deemed medium-sized. Germline V gives CDR1 MDHEN, CDR2 SYDVKM. V lost 6 bases, J lost 5 bases, and 10 bases lay in between. The CDR3 runs 12 residues.

This TCR was sampled from a middle-aged man with Graves' ophthalmopathy. The chain has TRBV28 and TRBJ1-1; D is unclear. Sequenced: peripheral blood. CDR3 DNA: TGTGCCAGCAGAATTCCAACAACTGAAGCTTTCTTT. The encoded protein is CASRIPTTEAFF.